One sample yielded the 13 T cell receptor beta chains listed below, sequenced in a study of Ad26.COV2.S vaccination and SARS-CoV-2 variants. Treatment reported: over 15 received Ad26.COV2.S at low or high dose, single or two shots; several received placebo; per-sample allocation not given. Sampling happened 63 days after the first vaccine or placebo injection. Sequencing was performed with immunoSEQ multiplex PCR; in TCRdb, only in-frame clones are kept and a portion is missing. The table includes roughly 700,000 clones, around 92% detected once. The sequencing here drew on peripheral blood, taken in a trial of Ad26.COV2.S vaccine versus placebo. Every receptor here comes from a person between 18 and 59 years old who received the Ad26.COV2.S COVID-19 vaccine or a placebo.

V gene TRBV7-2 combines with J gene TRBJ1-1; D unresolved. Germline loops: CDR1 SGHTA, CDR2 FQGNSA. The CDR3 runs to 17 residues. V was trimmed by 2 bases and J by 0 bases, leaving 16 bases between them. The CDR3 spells CASSLYWGSGVNTEAFF. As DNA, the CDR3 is TGTGCCAGCAGCTTATATTGGGGATCCGGAGTGAACACTGAAGCTTTCTTT. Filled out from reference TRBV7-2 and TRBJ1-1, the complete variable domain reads GAGVSQSPSNKVTEKGKDVELRCDPISGHTALYWYRQSLGQGLEFLIYFQGNSAPDKSGLPSDRFSAERTGGSVSTLTIQRTQQEDSAVYLCASSLYWGSGVNTEAFFGQGTRLTVV.

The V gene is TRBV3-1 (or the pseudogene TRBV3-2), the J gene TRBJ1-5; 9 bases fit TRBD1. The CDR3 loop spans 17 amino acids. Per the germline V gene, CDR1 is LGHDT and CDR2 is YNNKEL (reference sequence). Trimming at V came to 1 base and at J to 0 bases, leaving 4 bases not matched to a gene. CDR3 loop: CASSQAGQGHSNQPQHF. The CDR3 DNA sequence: TGTGCCAGCAGCCAAGCGGGACAGGGACATAGCAATCAGCCCCAGCATTTT.

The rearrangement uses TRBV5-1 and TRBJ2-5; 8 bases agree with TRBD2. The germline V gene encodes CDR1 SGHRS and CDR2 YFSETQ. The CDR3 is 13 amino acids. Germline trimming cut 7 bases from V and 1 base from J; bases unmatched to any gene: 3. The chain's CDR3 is CASGSGAQETQYF. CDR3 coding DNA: TGCGCCAGCGGTAGCGGGGCCCAAGAGACCCAGTACTTC.

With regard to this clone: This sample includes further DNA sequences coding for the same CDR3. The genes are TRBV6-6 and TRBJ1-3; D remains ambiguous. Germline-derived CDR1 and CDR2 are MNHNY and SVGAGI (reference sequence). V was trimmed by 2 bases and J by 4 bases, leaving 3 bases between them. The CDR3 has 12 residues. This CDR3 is CASSYSGNTIYF. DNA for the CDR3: TGTGCCAGCAGTTACAGCGGAAACACCATATATTTT.

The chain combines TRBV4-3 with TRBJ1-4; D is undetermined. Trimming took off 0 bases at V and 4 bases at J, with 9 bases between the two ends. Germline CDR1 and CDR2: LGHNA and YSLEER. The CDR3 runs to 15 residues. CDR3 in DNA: TGCGCCAGCAGCCAAGATGTCATGCTTAATGAAAAACTGTTTTTT. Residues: CASSQDVMLNEKLFF.

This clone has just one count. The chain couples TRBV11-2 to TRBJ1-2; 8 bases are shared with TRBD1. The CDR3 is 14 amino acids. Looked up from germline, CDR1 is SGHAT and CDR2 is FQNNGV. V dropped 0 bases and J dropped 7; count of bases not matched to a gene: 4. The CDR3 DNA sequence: TGTGCCAGCAGCTTAGAGGACAGGGTGGGTGGCTACACCTTC. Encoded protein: CASSLEDRVGGYTF.

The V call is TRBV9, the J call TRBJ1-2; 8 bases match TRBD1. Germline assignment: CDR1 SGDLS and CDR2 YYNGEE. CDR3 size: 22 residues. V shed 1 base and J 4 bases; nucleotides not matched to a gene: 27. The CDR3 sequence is CASSVPSPQSSLGQEKIYGYTF. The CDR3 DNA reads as TGTGCCAGCAGCGTACCTTCCCCACAGTCTTCTTTGGGACAGGAGAAAATCTATGGCTACACCTTC.

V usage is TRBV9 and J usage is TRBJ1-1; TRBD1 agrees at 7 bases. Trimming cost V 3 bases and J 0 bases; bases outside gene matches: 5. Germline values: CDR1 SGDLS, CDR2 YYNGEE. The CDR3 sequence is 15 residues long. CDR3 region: CASSERTGVNTEAFF. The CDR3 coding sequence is TGTGCCAGCAGCGAGAGGACAGGTGTGAACACTGAAGCTTTCTTT. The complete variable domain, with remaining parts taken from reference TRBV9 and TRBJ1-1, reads DSGVTQTPKHLITATGQRVTLRCSPRSGDLSVYWYQQSLDQGLQFLIQYYNGEERAKGNILERFSAQQFPDLHSELNLSSLELGDSALYFCASSERTGVNTEAFFGQGTRLTVV.

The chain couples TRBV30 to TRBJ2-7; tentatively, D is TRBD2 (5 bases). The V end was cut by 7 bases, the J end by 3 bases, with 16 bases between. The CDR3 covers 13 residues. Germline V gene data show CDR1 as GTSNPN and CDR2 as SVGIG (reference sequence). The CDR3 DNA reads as TGTGCCTCCGGGGTAGCTTCAAACTACGAGCAGTACTTC. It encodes CASGVASNYEQYF.

The CDR3 is CASSVRTVTSSYNEQFF. The CDR3 DNA is TGTGCCAGCAGTGTACGGACAGTCACCTCCTCCTACAATGAGCAGTTCTTC. The V call is TRBV6-1, the J call TRBJ2-1; D may be TRBD1 (6 bases). The length of the CDR3 is 17 residues. Germline values: CDR1 MNHNS, CDR2 SASEGT. Trimming removed 4 bases from V and 0 bases from J, with 16 bases in between.

The CDR3 here is CASSYSGAGLYNEQFF. CDR3 sequence (DNA): TGTGCCAGCAGTTACTCGGGCGCGGGCCTATACAATGAGCAGTTCTTC. The rearrangement joins TRBV6-5 to TRBJ2-1, with D maybe TRBD2 (5 bases). V lost 0 bases, J lost 4 bases, and 13 bases lay in between. The CDR3 spans 16 residues. Germline-derived CDR1 and CDR2 are MNHEY and SVGAGI.

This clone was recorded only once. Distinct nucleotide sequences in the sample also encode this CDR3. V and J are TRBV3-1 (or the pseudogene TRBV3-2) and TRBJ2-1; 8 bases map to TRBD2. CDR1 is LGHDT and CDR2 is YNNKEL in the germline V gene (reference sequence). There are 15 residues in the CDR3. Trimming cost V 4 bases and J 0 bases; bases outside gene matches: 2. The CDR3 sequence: CASSPTSDSYNEQFF. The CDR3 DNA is TGTGCCAGCAGCCCGACTAGCGACTCCTACAATGAGCAGTTCTTC.

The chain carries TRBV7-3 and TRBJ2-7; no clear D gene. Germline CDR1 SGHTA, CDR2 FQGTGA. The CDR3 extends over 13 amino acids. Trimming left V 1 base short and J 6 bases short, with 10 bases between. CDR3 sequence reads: CASSLIQSGEQYF. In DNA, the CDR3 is TGTGCCAGCAGCTTAATTCAGTCAGGCGAGCAGTACTTC.